The T cell receptor (beta chain) described here comes from a study of shared clonotypes between healthy human individuals. Notes on the study in general: Represented diversity (both genetic and exposure-history) was limited by the small number of donors.

Naivety among CD8 cells was defined by CD45RO negativity and positive CCR7 selection, thereby excluding terminally differentiated effector memory CD45RA+ cells. Only Caucasian adults living in Nashville, Tennessee served as donors. With 3 bases clipped from V and 8 bases from J, the junction kept 7 bases outside the gene matches. This CDR3 is built from 14 residues. Looked up from germline, CDR1 is SGDLS and CDR2 is YYNGEE. This clone was seen just once. What it binds is unknown. The table came from immunoSEQ multiplex PCR; TCRdb's copy has only in-frame clones and leaves some out. The sample carries hundreds of thousands of clones, about 91% recorded once.

The sample consisted of naive CD8+ T cells sorted from blood. This sequence joins TRBV9 and TRBJ1-4, with 7 bases lining up with TRBD1. This receptor was taken from a man between 25 and 39 years old in good health. The CDR3 sequence is CASSETGRKEKLFF. The CDR3 DNA is TGTGCCAGCAGCGAGACAGGGAGAAAGGAAAAACTGTTTTTT.